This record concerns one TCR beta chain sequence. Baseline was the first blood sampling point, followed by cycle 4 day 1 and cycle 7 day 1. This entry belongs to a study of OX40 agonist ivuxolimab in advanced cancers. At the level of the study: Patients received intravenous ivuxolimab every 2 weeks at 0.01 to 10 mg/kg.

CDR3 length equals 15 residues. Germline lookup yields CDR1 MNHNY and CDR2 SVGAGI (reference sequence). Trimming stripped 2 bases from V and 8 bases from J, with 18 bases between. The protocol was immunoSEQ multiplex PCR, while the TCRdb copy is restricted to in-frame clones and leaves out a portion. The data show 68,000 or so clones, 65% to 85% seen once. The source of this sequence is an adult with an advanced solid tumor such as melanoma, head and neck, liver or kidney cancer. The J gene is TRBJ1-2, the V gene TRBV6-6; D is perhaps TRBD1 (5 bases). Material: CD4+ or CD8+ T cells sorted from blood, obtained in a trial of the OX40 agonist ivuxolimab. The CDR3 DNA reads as TGTGCCAGCAGTTACCGGGGGTTATCTTCGGGCGGCTACACCTTC. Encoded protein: CASSYRGLSSGGYTF.